Listed below are T cell receptor beta chains from one sample, sequenced in a study of lymphopenia after photon versus proton radiotherapy. Method: immunoSEQ multiplex PCR; TCRdb's copy keeps in-frame clones and lacks some. The repertoire holds some 40,000 clones, with about 86% as singletons. Sequencing used peripheral blood, obtained from a patient treated with proton-based radiotherapy. These receptors were obtained from a woman in her 70s with pancreatic cancer. Some clones in this sample may be carry-over from other donors' samples. The CDR3 runs from the conserved cysteine through the conserved F or W. D genes are given only for firm matches. Rows may omit the clone size; those that give it use once, few, many or a size class.

j_call: TRBJ2-7; v_call: TRBV28; d_call: NA; clone_size: NA; cdr3_nt: TGTGCCAGCAGTTACCCCGACCGTTCTTACGAGCAGTACTTC; cdr3_aa: CASSYPDRSYEQYF
j_call: TRBJ2-7; v_call: TRBV19; d_call: NA; clone_size: NA; cdr3_nt: TGTGCCAGTGGCAGTAGCGGCAGCTCCTACGAGCAGTACTTC; cdr3_aa: CASGSSGSSYEQYF
j_call: TRBJ1-4; v_call: TRBV11-2; d_call: NA; clone_size: NA; cdr3_nt: TGTGCCAGCAGCCCCGGGACGTCAGGTGAAAAACTGTTTTTT; cdr3_aa: CASSPGTSGEKLFF
j_call: TRBJ2-1; v_call: TRBV27; d_call: TRBD2; clone_size: NA; cdr3_nt: TGTGCCAGCAGTTTAGCGGGAGGGTCCTACAATGAGCAGTTCTTC; cdr3_aa: CASSLAGGSYNEQFF
j_call: TRBJ1-2; v_call: TRBV25-1; d_call: TRBD1; clone_size: NA; cdr3_nt: TGTGCCAGCAGAGAAACAGGGGGTAACTATGGCTACACCTTC; cdr3_aa: CASRETGGNYGYTF
j_call: TRBJ1-3; v_call: TRBV9; d_call: NA; clone_size: NA; cdr3_nt: TGTGCCAGCAGCGTCGGAGGGGGACTCTCTCTGGGAAACACCATATATTTT; cdr3_aa: CASSVGGGLSLGNTIYF
j_call: TRBJ1-4; v_call: TRBV2; d_call: NA; clone_size: NA; cdr3_nt: TGTGCCAGCGGGGTTCGTAATGAAAAACTGTTTTTT; cdr3_aa: CASGVRNEKLFF
j_call: TRBJ1-2; v_call: TRBV27; d_call: NA; clone_size: NA; cdr3_nt: TGTGCCAGCAGTCCACAGGGAAGCGGCTATGGCTACACCTTC; cdr3_aa: CASSPQGSGYGYTF
j_call: TRBJ2-2; v_call: TRBV6-5; d_call: NA; clone_size: NA; cdr3_nt: TGTGCCAGCAGTTACTCCCCTACGAACACCGGGGAGCTGTTTTTT; cdr3_aa: CASSYSPTNTGELFF
j_call: TRBJ1-3; v_call: TRBV11-3; d_call: NA; clone_size: once; cdr3_nt: TGTGCCAGCAGCTTCTCCGGACCTGGAAACACCATATATTTT; cdr3_aa: CASSFSGPGNTIYF
j_call: TRBJ2-1; v_call: TRBV7-2; d_call: NA; clone_size: few; cdr3_nt: TGTGCCAGCAGCCCCCGGGCCCCCCGACATGAGCAGTTCTTC; cdr3_aa: CASSPRAPRHEQFF
j_call: TRBJ2-1; v_call: TRBV7-2; d_call: NA; clone_size: NA; cdr3_nt: TGTGCCAGCAGCTTAGCGGGGGGCAGGTCGGTGCAGGGCTACTCCTACAATGAGCAGTTCTTC; cdr3_aa: CASSLAGGRSVQGYSYNEQFF
j_call: TRBJ2-3; v_call: TRBV6-4; d_call: NA; clone_size: once; cdr3_nt: TGTGCCAGCAGTCCCTCGGGAGATACGCAGTATTTT; cdr3_aa: CASSPSGDTQYF
j_call: TRBJ1-4; v_call: TRBV25-1; d_call: TRBD1; clone_size: NA; cdr3_nt: TGTGCCAGCATTGCAGGGGGTAATGAAAAACTGTTTTTT; cdr3_aa: CASIAGGNEKLFF